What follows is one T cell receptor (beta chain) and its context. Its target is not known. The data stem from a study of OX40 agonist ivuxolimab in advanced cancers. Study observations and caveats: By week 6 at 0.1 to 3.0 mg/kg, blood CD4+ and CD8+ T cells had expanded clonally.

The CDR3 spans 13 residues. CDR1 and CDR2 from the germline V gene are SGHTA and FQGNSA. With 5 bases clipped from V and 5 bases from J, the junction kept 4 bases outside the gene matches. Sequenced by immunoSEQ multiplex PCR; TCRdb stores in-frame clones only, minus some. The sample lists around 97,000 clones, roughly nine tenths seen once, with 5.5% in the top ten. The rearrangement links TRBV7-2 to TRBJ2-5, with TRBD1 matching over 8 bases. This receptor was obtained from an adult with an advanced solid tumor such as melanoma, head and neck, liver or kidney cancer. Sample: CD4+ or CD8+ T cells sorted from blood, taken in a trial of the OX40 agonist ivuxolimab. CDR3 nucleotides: TGTGCCAGCAGCCCAAGGACAGGGGAGACCCAGTACTTC. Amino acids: CASSPRTGETQYF.